This T cell receptor (beta chain) was observed in a study of blood T cell repertoires in COVID-19. About the study: Both acute and convalescent COVID-19 samples were obtained from the United States, Italy and Spain. T cells, B-cell-depleted T cells, or PBMCs supplied cDNA or gDNA.

The CDR3 consists of 18 residues. Germline CDR1 is SGDLS and CDR2 is YYNGEE. J gave up 9 bases and V 3 bases, and 14 bases lay outside the gene matches. How the authors handled the data: How many nucleated cells were present was estimated from reference gene primer amplification. The assay was immunoSEQ multiplex PCR, and TCRdb's table has in-frame clones only and misses some. V and J calls plus clone size are reproduced from that table; the DNA served to infer D and trimming. This sample has about 49,000 clones, with about 76% found just once. Seattle participants joined during active infection and were tracked over time.

The sequenced material came from peripheral blood. The rearrangement joins TRBV9 to TRBJ2-1; 14 nucleotides align to TRBD2. The sequence came from a woman aged 80 or over with COVID-19, enrolled during active disease. This chain's CDR3 is CASSEAGTSGSQGTEQFF. The CDR3, as DNA: TGTGCCAGCAGCGAAGCCGGGACTAGCGGGAGCCAAGGGACTGAGCAGTTCTTC.